Presented here are 19 T cell receptor beta chains from one specimen sequenced in a study of preoperative IRX-2 immunotherapy in early breast cancer. The treatment here: preoperative locoregional IRX-2 cytokine immunotherapy. Method: immunoSEQ multiplex PCR; TCRdb's copy keeps in-frame clones and lacks some. The table has around 34,000 clones, about four fifths seen once. Sequencing used lymph node tissue, obtained from a patient treated with IRX-2 immunotherapy. These receptors were collected from a human donor with breast cancer.

V gene TRBV18 combines with J gene TRBJ1-5; D not resolved. Germline values: CDR1 KGHSH, CDR2 LQKENI. Deletions cut 2 bases from V and 7 bases from J, with 9 bases between. This CDR3 comprises 13 residues. The CDR3 region is CASSPGVGQPQHF. CDR3 sequence (DNA): TGTGCCAGCTCACCAGGGGTTGGACAGCCCCAGCATTTT.

The chain joins TRBV29-1 to TRBJ2-3; 7 bases are shared with TRBD1. Trimming removed 7 bases from V and 5 bases from J; junction bases left unmatched: 9. The CDR3 consists of 13 residues. Germline V CDR1 and CDR2: SQVTM, ANQGSEA. CDR3 loop: CSGGGQTRDTQYF. CDR3 DNA: TGCAGCGGTGGGGGACAGACCCGAGATACGCAGTATTTT.

The CDR3 DNA sequence: TGTGCCAGCCCCTCTTCAGGAGCGGGCAATGAGCAGTTCTTC. Its translation is CASPSSGAGNEQFF. The chain couples TRBV12-1 to TRBJ2-1; the table's D call, TRBD2, has no DNA check behind it. TRBV12-1 is designated a pseudogene. The CDR3 is 14 residues long.

The chain carries TRBV19 and TRBJ1-5, with D maybe TRBD1 (6 bases). The CDR3 extends over 16 amino acids. Trimming took 4 bases from V and 1 from J, leaving 14 bases between them. CDR1 is LNHDA, CDR2 SQIVND, per germline (reference sequence). CDR3 sequence: CASSRTGYSSNQPQHF. The CDR3 DNA reads as TGTGCCAGTAGTAGAACAGGGTATAGCAGCAATCAGCCCCAGCATTTT.

The chain joins TRBV11-3 to TRBJ1-5; TRBD1 matches 7 bases. V shed 5 bases, J shed 6 bases, and the junction held 7 bases outside the gene matches. CDR3 size: 14 residues. In germline, CDR1 is SGHNT, CDR2 YENEEA. The CDR3 DNA follows: TGTGCCAGCAGCGATCGACAGGGTGGTCAGCCCCAGCATTTT. Translated, it gives CASSDRQGGQPQHF.

This chain links TRBV18 with TRBJ1-5, with unresolved D. Germline V lookup: CDR1 KGHSH, CDR2 LQKENI. The CDR3 is 14 residues long. V was clipped by 2 bases and J by 6 bases, with 11 bases between them. CDR3 sequence: CASSPLASGQPQHF. The CDR3 DNA is TGTGCCAGCTCACCATTGGCCTCCGGTCAGCCCCAGCATTTT.

This sequence joins TRBV18 and TRBJ1-3; 8 bases line up with TRBD1. Germline-derived CDR1 and CDR2 are KGHSH and LQKENI. The CDR3 length is 15 residues. V was clipped by 3 bases and J by 4 bases; unmatched bases: 5. For the CDR3, the DNA is TGTGCCAGCTCACCGGACAGGGCGAGAGGAAACACCATATATTTT. Its translation is CASSPDRARGNTIYF.

The rearrangement joins TRBV28 to TRBJ2-1; D is perhaps TRBD1 (7 bases). The CDR3 is 15 residues long. Per the germline V gene, CDR1 is MDHEN and CDR2 is SYDVKM. Trimming pared 5 bases from V and 7 bases from J, leaving 18 bases between. The DNA for the CDR3 is TGTGCCAGCAGTGATGCTGCAGGGGGGACGAATGAGCAGTTCTTC. This gives the protein CASSDAAGGTNEQFF.

V and J are TRBV18 and TRBJ2-7; 8 nucleotides match TRBD1. The CDR3 extends over 16 amino acids. Per germline, CDR1 KGHSH and CDR2 LQKENI. Unmatched junction bases numbered 6, after V lost 2 bases and J lost 0 bases. CDR3: CASSPRTGPNSYEQYF. DNA of the CDR3: TGTGCCAGCTCACCAAGGACAGGGCCAAACTCCTACGAGCAGTACTTC. The whole variable domain, filled in from reference TRBV18 and TRBJ2-7, reads NAGVMQNPRHLVRRRGQEARLRCSPMKGHSHVYWYRQLPEEGLKFMVYLQKENIIDESGMPKERFSAEFPKEGPSILRIQQVVRGDSAAYFCASSPRTGPNSYEQYFGPGTRLTVT.

This sequence joins TRBV29-1 and TRBJ2-7, with a possible D match to TRBD1 (5 bases). The germline V gene has CDR1 SQVTM and CDR2 ANQGSEA. This CDR3 comprises 14 residues. The V gene lost 8 bases and the J gene lost 2 bases, with 19 bases spanning the gap. CDR3: CSPRQKRWAYEQYF. The CDR3 DNA reads TGCAGCCCTCGACAGAAAAGGTGGGCCTACGAGCAGTACTTC.

J is TRBJ1-4 and V is TRBV14; D gene uncertain. The ends were cut back, 4 bases at V and 4 bases at J, with 16 bases in the middle. The CDR3 is 16 amino acids. Germline V lookup: CDR1 SGHDN, CDR2 FVKESK. The CDR3 region is CASSLTTGGDNEKLFF. The CDR3 DNA reads TGTGCCAGCAGCCTTACGACGGGAGGCGATAATGAAAAACTGTTTTTT.

This sequence joins TRBV14 and TRBJ1-1, with D tentatively TRBD1 (6 bases). Trimming took off 4 bases at V and 5 bases at J, with 17 bases between the two ends. This CDR3 has 15 amino acids. The germline gives CDR1 SGHDN, CDR2 FVKESK. The CDR3 sequence: CASSPRPGDDTEAFF. The CDR3 DNA reads as TGTGCCAGCAGCCCTCGGCCAGGGGACGATACTGAAGCTTTCTTT. The variable domain in full, completed from reference TRBV14 and TRBJ1-1, reads EAGVTQFPSHSVIEKGQTVTLRCDPISGHDNLYWYRRVMGKEIKFLLHFVKESKQDESGMPNNRFLAERTGGTYSTLKVQPAELEDSGVYFCASSPRPGDDTEAFFGQGTRLTVV.

The chain has TRBV6-8 and TRBJ2-2; 9 nucleotides align to TRBD1. The germline gives CDR1 MNHGY, CDR2 SAAAGT. The J segment lost 3 bases and the V segment lost 6 bases, leaving 14 bases of the junction unmatched. This CDR3 is built from 18 residues. CDR3 in amino acids: CASRRKDWGQGDTGELFF. As DNA, the CDR3 is TGTGCCAGCAGAAGAAAGGATTGGGGACAGGGTGACACCGGGGAGCTGTTTTTT.

The chain recombines TRBV5-1 with TRBJ2-2, with D tentatively TRBD1 (5 bases). The CDR3 is 15 amino acids. Per germline, CDR1 SGHRS and CDR2 YFSETQ. The ends were cut back, 5 bases at V and 3 bases at J, with 14 bases in the middle. This CDR3 reads CASRAVTDDTGELFF. The CDR3 region has the DNA TGCGCCAGCAGGGCCGTGACAGACGACACCGGGGAGCTGTTTTTT.

The rearrangement joins TRBV27 to TRBJ1-1; D might be TRBD1 (6 bases). Trimming removed 5 bases from V and 5 bases from J, with 15 bases in between. The V gene's germline CDR1 is MNHEY and CDR2 SMNVEV (reference sequence). This CDR3 comprises 14 residues. CDR3 nucleotide sequence: TGTGCCAGCAGTCTCGGGACAAGGGGAACTGAAGCTTTCTTT. It is translated as CASSLGTRGTEAFF.

As DNA, the CDR3 is TGTGCCAGCACCCGTGACACCGGGGAGCTGTTTTTT. Its translation is CASTRDTGELFF. The V call is TRBV6-8, the J call TRBJ2-2; D is undetermined. V gave up 7 bases and J gave up 3 bases, with 6 bases separating them. The CDR3 covers 12 residues. Looked up from germline, CDR1 is MNHGY and CDR2 is SAAAGT.

CDR3 sequence: CATSNRESSGANVLTF. In DNA form, the CDR3 reads TGTGCCACCTCCAACAGGGAAAGCTCTGGGGCCAACGTCCTGACTTTC. The chain recombines TRBV19 with TRBJ2-6; weak D call: TRBD1 (6 bases). Looked up from germline, CDR1 is LNHDA and CDR2 is SQIVND (reference sequence). The CDR3 loop spans 16 amino acids. Trimming removed 10 bases from V and 0 bases from J, with 16 bases in between.

V and J are TRBV7-6 and TRBJ2-2; D is possibly TRBD2 (6 bases). The CDR3 has 15 residues. Trimming removed 1 base from V and 4 bases from J, with 10 bases in between. CDR1 SGHVS and CDR2 FNYEAQ come from the germline V gene. This chain's CDR3 is CASSLDGTPTGELFF. The CDR3 nucleotides read TGTGCCAGCAGCTTAGATGGGACTCCCACCGGGGAGCTGTTTTTT.

This chain uses TRBV6-8 with TRBJ2-2; 8 nucleotides line up with TRBD2. This CDR3 contains 15 residues. Germline V lookup: CDR1 MNHGY, CDR2 SAAAGT. Trimming removed 5 bases from V and 4 bases from J; junction bases left unmatched: 6. In nucleotides, the CDR3 is TGTGCCAGCAGTGATAGCGGGGCGGGCACCGGGGAGCTGTTTTTT. It yields the protein CASSDSGAGTGELFF.